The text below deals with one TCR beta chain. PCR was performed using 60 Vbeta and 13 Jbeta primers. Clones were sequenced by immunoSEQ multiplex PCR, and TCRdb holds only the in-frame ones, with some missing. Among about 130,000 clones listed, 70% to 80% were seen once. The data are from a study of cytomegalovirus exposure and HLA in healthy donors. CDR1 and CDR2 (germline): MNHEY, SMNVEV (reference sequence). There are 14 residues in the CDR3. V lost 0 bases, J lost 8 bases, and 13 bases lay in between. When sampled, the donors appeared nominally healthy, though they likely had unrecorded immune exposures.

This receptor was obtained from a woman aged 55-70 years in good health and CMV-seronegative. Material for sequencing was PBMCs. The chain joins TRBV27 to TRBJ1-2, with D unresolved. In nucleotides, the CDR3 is TGTGCCAGCAGTTTATCGACCCGGACTCGGGGCTACACCTTC. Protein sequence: CASSLSTRTRGYTF.